This T cell receptor (beta chain) was documented in a study of cytomegalovirus exposure and HLA in healthy donors. The sample holds a few counts of this clone. What it binds is not known. Study results and limitations: Trimming of TCR beta V- and J-genes showed a link, identified in a later analysis, to a missense DCLRE1C variant.

The primer mix had 60 Vbeta and 13 Jbeta primers. Clones were read by immunoSEQ multiplex PCR, and TCRdb kept only the in-frame ones, dropping some. The table records about 140,000 clones, around 76% of them present only once. The germline V and J ends were trimmed by 2 bases and 7 bases, with 17 bases remaining between them. The CDR3 is 14 residues long. Germline CDR1 and CDR2: GTSNPN and SVGIG (reference sequence). The receptor's source is a male donor in good health and CMV-seronegative. Sequencing used PBMCs. The chain has TRBV30 and TRBJ1-2, with D maybe TRBD1 (6 bases). Here the CDR3 reads CAWSLRGGAGGYTF. CDR3 bases: TGTGCCTGGAGTCTTCGCGGGGGCGCCGGTGGCTACACCTTC.